The 7 T cell receptor beta chains given below trace back to one sample, sequenced in a study of fetal regulatory T cell absence and autoimmunity. Sequencing used immunoSEQ multiplex PCR; TCRdb keeps in-frame clones, though not all of them. The repertoire holds about 95,000 clones, with 60% to 80% as singletons. Input material: pancreas tissue. The receptors come from a male donor with IPEX syndrome.

To note about this clone: A read error may account for a junction end that differs from germline. V and J are TRBV5-5 and TRBJ2-2, with TRBD2 matching over 7 bases. The CDR3 totals 16 residues. Germline V gene sequence: CDR1 SGHKS, CDR2 YYEKEE (reference sequence). As DNA, the CDR3 is TGTGCCAGCAGTTTGGGTCTAGCGGCGAACACCGGGGAGCTGTTTTTT. Its translation is CASSLGLAANTGELFF.

V and J are TRBV7-2 and TRBJ1-2, with D unclear. The CDR3 contains 12 residues. V was shortened by 0 bases and J by 2 bases, with 1 base between the two germline ends. In germline, CDR1 is SGHTA, CDR2 FQGNSA. CDR3 sequence (DNA): TGTGCCAGCAGCTTAGCCAACTATGGCTACACCTTC. This encodes CASSLANYGYTF. Full variable domain (rest looked up from reference TRBV7-2 and TRBJ1-2): GAGVSQSPSNKVTEKGKDVELRCDPISGHTALYWYRQSLGQGLEFLIYFQGNSAPDKSGLPSDRFSAERTGGSVSTLTIQRTQQEDSAVYLCASSLANYGYTFGSGTRLTVV.

This clone was seen a handful of times. The V gene is TRBV25-1, the J gene TRBJ1-1, with D perhaps TRBD1 (5 bases). CDR1 is MGHDK, CDR2 SYGVNS, per germline. V was trimmed by 4 bases and J by 4 bases, leaving 13 bases between them. The CDR3 covers 14 residues. In DNA, the CDR3 is TGTGCCAGCAGTGCTTTAGCAGGGCGCACTGAAGCTTTCTTT. It is translated as CASSALAGRTEAFF.

This clone turned up a few times. The gene calls are TRBV2 and TRBJ1-2; 7 positions agree with TRBD1. CDR1 SNHLY and CDR2 FYNNEI come from the germline V gene. CDR3 length: 14 amino acids. V shed 6 bases and J 7 bases; nucleotides not matched to a gene: 11. CDR3 sequence reads: CASSPDREFGGYTF. The DNA of the CDR3 is TGTGCCAGCAGCCCTGACAGGGAGTTCGGTGGCTACACCTTC. Using reference TRBV2 and TRBJ1-2 for the parts outside the CDR3, the full variable domain is EPEVTQTPSHQVTQMGQEVILRCVPISNHLYFYWYRQILGQKVEFLVSFYNNEISEKSEIFDDQFSVERPDGSNFTLKIRSTKLEDSAMYFCASSPDREFGGYTFGSGTRLTVV.

The rearrangement joins TRBV30 to TRBJ2-1; D remains ambiguous. Germline values: CDR1 GTSNPN, CDR2 SVGIG (reference sequence). There are 15 residues in the CDR3. With 3 bases removed from V and 0 bases from J, the gap between germline ends came to 12 bases. The CDR3 is CAWSPRQSSYNEQFF. DNA of the CDR3: TGTGCCTGGAGCCCCCGGCAGAGCTCCTACAATGAGCAGTTCTTC. Based on the CDR3 plus reference TRBV30 and TRBJ2-1, the full variable domain is SQTIHQWPATLVQPVGSPLSLECTVEGTSNPNLYWYRQAAGRGLQLLFYSVGIGQISSEVPQNLSASRPQDRQFILSSKKLLLSDSGFYLCAWSPRQSSYNEQFFGPGTRLTVL.

The V gene is TRBV7-9, the J gene TRBJ2-1, with 12 nucleotides matching TRBD2. V was clipped by 3 bases and J by 10 bases; unmatched bases: 4. CDR3 length: 14 amino acids. The germline gives CDR1 SEHNR, CDR2 FQNEAQ (reference sequence). The CDR3, as DNA: TGTGCCAGCAGCTTCGGGACTAGCGGGCGGGAGCAGTTCTTC. It specifies CASSFGTSGREQFF. The full variable domain, rest sourced from reference TRBV7-9 and TRBJ2-1, is DTGVSQNPRHKITKRGQNVTFRCDPISEHNRLYWYRQTLGQGPEFLTYFQNEAQLEKSRLLSDRFSAERPKGSFSTLEIQRTEQGDSAMYLCASSFGTSGREQFFGPGTRLTVL.

The chain uses TRBV11-1 and TRBJ2-1, with D possibly matching TRBD2 (6 bases). CDR1 is SGHAT, CDR2 FQDESV, per germline (reference sequence). The V end lost 5 bases, the J end lost 3 bases, and 14 bases lay between the germline ends. The CDR3 covers 15 residues. The CDR3 here is CASSGSGTFYNEQFF. As DNA, the CDR3 is TGTGCCAGCAGCGGATCCGGGACTTTCTACAATGAGCAGTTCTTC.